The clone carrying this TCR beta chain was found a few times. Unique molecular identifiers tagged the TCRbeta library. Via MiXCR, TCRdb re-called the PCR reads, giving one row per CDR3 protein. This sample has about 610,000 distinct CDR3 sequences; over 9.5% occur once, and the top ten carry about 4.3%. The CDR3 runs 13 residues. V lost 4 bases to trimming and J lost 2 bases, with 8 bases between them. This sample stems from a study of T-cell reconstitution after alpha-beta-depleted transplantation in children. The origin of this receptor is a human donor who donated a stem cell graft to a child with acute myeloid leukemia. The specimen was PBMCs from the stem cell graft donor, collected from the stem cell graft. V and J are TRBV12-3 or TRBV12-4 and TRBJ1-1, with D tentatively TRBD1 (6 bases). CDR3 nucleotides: TGTGCCAGCAGTTGGACAGCTAACACTGAAGCTTTCTTT. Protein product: CASSWTANTEAFF.